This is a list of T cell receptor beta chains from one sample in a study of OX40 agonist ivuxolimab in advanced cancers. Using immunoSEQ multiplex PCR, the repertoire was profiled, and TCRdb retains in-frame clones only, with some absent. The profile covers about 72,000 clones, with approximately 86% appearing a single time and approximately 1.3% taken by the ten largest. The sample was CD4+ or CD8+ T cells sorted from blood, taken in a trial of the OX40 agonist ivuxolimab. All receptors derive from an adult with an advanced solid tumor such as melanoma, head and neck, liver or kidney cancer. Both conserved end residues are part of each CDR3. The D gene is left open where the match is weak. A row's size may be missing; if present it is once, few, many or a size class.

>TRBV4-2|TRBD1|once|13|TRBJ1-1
TGTGCCAGCAGCCGGACAGGGAGCACTGAAGCTTTCTTT
CASSRTGSTEAFF
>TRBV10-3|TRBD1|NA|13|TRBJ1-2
TGTGCCATCAGCGGAGACAGGGTTGCCGACTACACCTTC
CAISGDRVADYTF
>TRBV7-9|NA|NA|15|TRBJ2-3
TGTGCCAGCAGCTTCGGGCGGGGCCGCACAGATACGCAGTATTTT
CASSFGRGRTDTQYF
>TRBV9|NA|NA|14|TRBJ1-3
TGTGCCAGCAGCGTAGCCCTTTCTCCAAACACCATATATTTT
CASSVALSPNTIYF
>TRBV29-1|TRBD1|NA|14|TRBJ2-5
TGCAGCGTTGAGGACAGGAATAAGCGAGAGACCCAGTACTTC
CSVEDRNKRETQYF
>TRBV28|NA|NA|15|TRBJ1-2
TGTGCCAGCAGTCTAAACGTTGGCCTCAACTATGGCTACACCTTC
CASSLNVGLNYGYTF
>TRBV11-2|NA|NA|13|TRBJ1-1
TGTGCCAGCAGCCCGGACCAGAACACTGAAGCTTTCTTT
CASSPDQNTEAFF
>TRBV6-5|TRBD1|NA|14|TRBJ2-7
TGTGCCAGCAGTAACGACAGGGGCCTTTACGAGCAGTACTTC
CASSNDRGLYEQYF
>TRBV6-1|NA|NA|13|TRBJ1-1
TGTGCCAGCAGTGGGGGGATGAACACTGAAGCTTTCTTT
CASSGGMNTEAFF
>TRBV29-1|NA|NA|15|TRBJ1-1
TGCAGCGTTGAAGAGCAGCGGGCCCCCGGCACTGAAGCTTTCTTT
CSVEEQRAPGTEAFF
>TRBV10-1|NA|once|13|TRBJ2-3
TGCGCCAGCGAGGAATCTGGCACAGATACGCAGTATTTT
CASEESGTDTQYF
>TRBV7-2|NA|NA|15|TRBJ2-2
TGTGCCAGCAGCCCCCAGACTCTGAACACCGGGGAGCTGTTTTTT
CASSPQTLNTGELFF
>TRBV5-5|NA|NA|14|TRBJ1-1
TGTGCCAGCAGCCTCCTCCTTTGGGGAACTGAAGCTTTCTTT
CASSLLLWGTEAFF
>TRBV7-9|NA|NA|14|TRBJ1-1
TGTGCCAGCAGTCGCCAAGACCTTGGCACTGAAGCTTTCTTT
CASSRQDLGTEAFF
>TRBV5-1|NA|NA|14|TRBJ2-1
TGCGCCAGCAGCTTGGGACAGGTTAACAATGAGCAGTTCTTC
CASSLGQVNNEQFF
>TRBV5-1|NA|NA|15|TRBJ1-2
TGCGCCAGCAGCTTGGCCGGACCCCCTAACTATGGCTACACCTTC
CASSLAGPPNYGYTF
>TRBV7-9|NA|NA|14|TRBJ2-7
TGTGCCAGCAGCTTAAATGCCGCGTCCTACGAGCAGTACTTC
CASSLNAASYEQYF
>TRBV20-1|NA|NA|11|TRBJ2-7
TGCAGTCTAGGGGGGTGGCGCGAGCAGTACTTC
CSLGGWREQYF
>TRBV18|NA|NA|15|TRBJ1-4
TGTGCCAGCTCACCGTCCCGGGAGATTAATGAAAAACTGTTTTTT
CASSPSREINEKLFF
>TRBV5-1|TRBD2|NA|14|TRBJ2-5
TGCGCCAGCAGCTTAACGGGAGGCGGAGAGACCCAGTACTTC
CASSLTGGGETQYF
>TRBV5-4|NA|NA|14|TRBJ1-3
TGTGCCAGCGGGATGGACATCGCAGGAAACACCATATATTTT
CASGMDIAGNTIYF
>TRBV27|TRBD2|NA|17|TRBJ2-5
TGTGCCAGCAGCCGACGGGGGCTAGCGGGGTGGGGGGAGACCCAGTACTTC
CASSRRGLAGWGETQYF
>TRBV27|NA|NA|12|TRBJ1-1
TGTGCCACCAGAACGAGGCAGACTGAAGCTTTCTTT
CATRTRQTEAFF
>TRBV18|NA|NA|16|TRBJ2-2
TGTGCCAGCTCACCACTACAGAGTAGGAACACCGGGGAGCTGTTTTTT
CASSPLQSRNTGELFF
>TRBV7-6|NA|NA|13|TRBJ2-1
TGTGCCAGCAGCTTAGAGACCACCGGGGGGCAGTTCTTC
CASSLETTGGQFF
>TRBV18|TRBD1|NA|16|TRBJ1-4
TGTGCCAGCTCACCACCTTCGACAGGGACTAATGAAAAACTGTTTTTT
CASSPPSTGTNEKLFF
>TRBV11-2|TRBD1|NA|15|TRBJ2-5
TGTGCCAGCAGCCCCCGACAGGGGATTCTGGAGACCCAGTACTTC
CASSPRQGILETQYF